One sample yielded the 5 T cell receptor beta chains listed below, sequenced in a study of shared clonotypes between healthy human individuals. Here immunoSEQ multiplex PCR was the method, and the copy in TCRdb shows in-frame clones only, minus some. The top ten clones hold under 1.5% of a sample with some 2 million clones, roughly 94% of them seen once. Naive CD8 isolation took CD45RO-negative cells positively selected for CCR7 and excluded terminally differentiated effector memory CD45RA+ cells. The sample taken for sequencing was naive CD8+ T cells sorted from blood. Receptors originate from a man younger than 35 in good health.

The J gene is TRBJ2-5, the V gene TRBV7-9; a weak D match, TRBD2 (5 bases). The germline V gene has CDR1 SEHNR and CDR2 FQNEAQ (reference sequence). The CDR3 has 14 amino acids. V was pared by 1 base and J by 2 bases, with 8 bases between. The CDR3 protein is CASSLEREQETQYF. For the CDR3, the DNA is TGTGCCAGCAGCTTAGAGAGGGAACAAGAGACCCAGTACTTC.

The chain recombines TRBV12-5 with TRBJ1-1, with unresolved D. There are 15 residues in the CDR3. CDR1 and CDR2 (germline): LGHNT, FRNRAP. Deletions cut 6 bases from V and 10 bases from J, with 24 bases between. In nucleotides, the CDR3 is TGTGCTAGTGGCCGCCCAAAGGACCTTCGAGCGAGAGCTTTCTTT. This translates into CASGRPKDLRARAFF.

V and J are TRBV11-2 and TRBJ2-2; TRBD2 matches 8 bases. The CDR3 extends over 16 amino acids. Trimming at V came to 6 bases and at J to 7 bases, leaving 13 bases not matched to a gene. Germline V gene lookup returns CDR1 SGHAT and CDR2 FQNNGV. The CDR3: CASRGLAPRSGGELFF. Here the CDR3 DNA reads TGTGCCAGCAGAGGACTAGCTCCCAGATCGGGCGGGGAGCTGTTTTTT.

This chain uses TRBV6-6 with TRBJ2-3; D possibly corresponds to TRBD1 (5 bases). Trimming removed 6 bases from V and 0 bases from J, with 10 bases in between. Per the germline V gene, CDR1 is MNHNY and CDR2 is SVGAGI (reference sequence). The CDR3 loop spans 14 amino acids. CDR3 protein: CASSQGSSTDTQYF. The DNA for the CDR3 is TGTGCCAGCAGCCAGGGTTCTAGCACAGATACGCAGTATTTT.

A word on this clone: Other DNA variants within this sample encode the same CDR3. This chain's CDR3 is CASSLGGPGNTIYF. The CDR3 coding sequence is TGTGCCAGCAGTTTAGGGGGTCCGGGAAACACCATATATTTT. The rearrangement links TRBV28 to TRBJ1-3, with D possibly matching TRBD1 (5 bases). The germline CDR1 and CDR2 sequences are MDHEN and SYDVKM. The CDR3 consists of 14 residues. Trimming stripped 2 bases from V and 4 bases from J, with 9 bases between.